The present T cell receptor (beta chain) was sequenced within a study of early T cells in non-severe SARS-CoV-2 infection. Study background: Bulk RNA isolated from unsorted whole blood underwent sequencing; chains were not paired.

The V and J ends lost 3 bases and 7 bases respectively, with 13 bases between them. Germline assignment: CDR1 LNHDA and CDR2 SQIVND (reference sequence). This CDR3 is 14 amino acids long. Unique molecular identifiers (one per individual cDNA molecule) were attached. TCRdb called the 5' RACE reads again in MiXCR, with one record for every CDR3 protein. The data contain about 77,000 distinct CDR3 sequences, about 15% of them singletons. Findings and limits, study-wide: VDJdb matching, biased toward anti-spike CD8 responses, missed private and CD4 specificities.

In the case of this clonotype: Its antigen is unidentified.

The sample taken for sequencing was whole blood. This chain joins TRBV19 and TRBJ2-1, with D possibly being TRBD1 (6 bases). The clonotype comes from an adult who was a healthcare worker with PCR-confirmed SARS-CoV-2 infection or an uninfected control (not recorded which). In DNA, the CDR3 is TGTGCCAGTAGTATCACCGGGACACTAAATGAGCAGTTCTTC. Protein sequence: CASSITGTLNEQFF. The variable domain in full, completed from reference TRBV19 and TRBJ2-1, reads DGGITQSPKYLFRKEGQNVTLSCEQNLNHDAMYWYRQDPGQGLRLIYYSQIVNDFQKGDIAEGYSVSREKKESFPLTVTSAQKNPTAFYLCASSITGTLNEQFFGPGTRLTVL.